Listed below are T cell receptor beta chains from one sample, sequenced in a study of T-cell reconstitution after alpha-beta-depleted transplantation in children. Via MiXCR, TCRdb re-called the PCR reads, giving one row per CDR3 protein. This sample has about 460,000 distinct CDR3 sequences, with around 13% found just once. The specimen comprised PBMCs from the stem cell graft donor, sampled from the stem cell graft. All receptors derive from a human donor who donated a stem cell graft to a child with combined immunodeficiency. Each CDR3 is given with its conserved first and last residue. The D gene is left open where the match is weak. Some rows have no size entry. The others give once, few or many, or a class for an expanded clone.

j_gene | v_gene | abundance | d_gene | CDR3nt | CDR3aa
TRBJ2-1 | TRBV7-3 | few | NA | TGTGCCAGCAGCTCCCAAAGCGACTCCTACAATGAGCAGTTCTTC | CASSSQSDSYNEQFF
TRBJ2-3 | TRBV12-3/TRBV12-4 | NA | TRBD2 | TGTGCCAGCAGTTTGGGACTAGCGGGGGGACTTAGGGGGACGCAGTATTTT | CASSLGLAGGLRGTQYF
TRBJ2-5 | TRBV4-3 | NA | TRBD1 | TGCGCCAGCAGCCGAAAGCTGCCGACAGGGACCTACCAAGAGACCCAGTACTTC | CASSRKLPTGTYQETQYF
TRBJ2-1 | TRBV30 | many | NA | TGTGCCTGGAGCCCGGACAGGAAGGGGGGCAATGAGCAGTTCTTC | CAWSPDRKGGNEQFF
TRBJ2-7 | TRBV7-9 | NA | NA | TGTGCCAGCAGCGTACCCGGGACGGGGAGCTACGAGCAGTACTTC | CASSVPGTGSYEQYF
TRBJ2-6 | TRBV5-6 | few | NA | TGTGCCAGCAGCTTTCTAGGTGGGGCCAACGTCCTGACTTTC | CASSFLGGANVLTF
TRBJ2-2 | TRBV12-3/TRBV12-4 | NA | TRBD1 | TGTGCCAGCAGTCTGGGACAGGTCGACACCGGGGAGCTGTTTTTT | CASSLGQVDTGELFF
TRBJ2-2 | TRBV20-1 | NA | NA | TGCAGTGCTGGGGAAGACATAACCGGGGAGCTGTTTTTT | CSAGEDITGELFF
TRBJ2-3 | TRBV28 | few | NA | TGTGCCAGCAGTTTATGGCCTCTCAGGGTGGAAGATACGCAGTATTTT | CASSLWPLRVEDTQYF
TRBJ2-7 | TRBV12-3/TRBV12-4 | NA | TRBD2 | TGTGCCAGCAACCCGGGGGGGTACTTCGGCGAGCAGTACTTC | CASNPGGYFGEQYF
TRBJ2-5 | TRBV5-1 | few | NA | TGCGCCAGCAGCTTGGGACAGGAGTACCAAGAGACCCAGTACTTC | CASSLGQEYQETQYF
TRBJ1-1 | TRBV5-1 | few | TRBD1 | TGCGCCAGCAGCCCTCCACAGGGGCTGAACACTGAAGCTTTCTTT | CASSPPQGLNTEAFF
TRBJ2-1 | TRBV11-3 | NA | TRBD2 | TGTGCCAGCAGCTTAGAGTCAGCGGGAGGGCCGAGTGAGCAGTTCTTC | CASSLESAGGPSEQFF
TRBJ2-3 | TRBV12-3/TRBV12-4 | few | TRBD2 | TGTGCCAGCAGTCCCCGGACTAGCGGGGGGGCCGCGTCAACAGATACGCAGTATTTT | CASSPRTSGGAASTDTQYF
TRBJ2-7 | TRBV7-9 | NA | NA | TGTGCCAGCAGCTTAACGTCGAGGGTCTACGAGCAGTACTTC | CASSLTSRVYEQYF
TRBJ2-3 | TRBV5-1 | few | NA | TGCGCCAGCAGCTTGGCCCGTAGCGGAGCTAGCACAGATACGCAGTATTTT | CASSLARSGASTDTQYF
TRBJ1-5 | TRBV19 | few | NA | TGTGCCAGTAGTACGCAGGGGTATGGCAATCAGCCCCAGCATTTT | CASSTQGYGNQPQHF
TRBJ1-1 | TRBV28 | few | NA | TGTGCCAGCAGGCAAAGGCTTCCCACTGAAGCTTTCTTT | CASRQRLPTEAFF
TRBJ1-6 | TRBV7-6 | once | TRBD1 | TGTGCCAGCAGCGGGTCAACAGGGGGCCCCCTCCACTTT | CASSGSTGGPLHF
TRBJ2-1 | TRBV25-1 | NA | NA | TGTGCCAGCAGTGAATTACTAGAGCATGAGCAGTTCTTC | CASSELLEHEQFF
TRBJ1-6 | TRBV12-3/TRBV12-4 | few | TRBD1 | TGTGCCAGCAGTCCGGGACAGGGGGCACATTCACCCCTCCACTTT | CASSPGQGAHSPLHF
TRBJ2-7 | TRBV10-3 | few | NA | TGTGCCATCCAACCGGGACCCGAAGGCGAGCAGTACTTC | CAIQPGPEGEQYF